The 12 T cell receptor beta chains presented below share a single source sample, sequenced in a study of blood T cell repertoires in COVID-19. Clones were sequenced by immunoSEQ multiplex PCR, and TCRdb holds only the in-frame ones, with some missing. Counted here are about 270,000 clones, 70% to 85% occurring once; the ten biggest clones make up almost 1.5%. Sequenced material: peripheral blood. Receptor source: a human donor with COVID-19, enrolled during active disease. The donor label of this sample is uncertain.

The rearrangement uses TRBV11-3 and TRBJ2-1, with 13 bases lining up with TRBD2. This CDR3 region has 17 residues. Germline lookup yields CDR1 SGHNT and CDR2 YENEEA. The V and J ends lost 3 bases and 9 bases, in that order; junction bases with no gene match: 11. This chain's CDR3 is CASSFRHGLAGAPEQFF. The CDR3 bases are TGTGCCAGCAGCTTCCGTCACGGACTAGCGGGAGCCCCTGAGCAGTTCTTC. Full variable domain (remainder filled in from reference TRBV11-3 and TRBJ2-1): EAGVVQSPRYKIIEKKQPVAFWCNPISGHNTLYWYLQNLGQGPELLIRYENEEAVDDSQLPKDRFSAERLKGVDSTLKIQPAELGDSAVYLCASSFRHGLAGAPEQFFGPGTRLTVL.

V usage is TRBV27 and J usage is TRBJ1-4; 7 bases agree with TRBD1. V shed 4 bases and J 5 bases; nucleotides not matched to a gene: 7. The length of the CDR3 is 15 residues. Germline V lookup: CDR1 MNHEY, CDR2 SMNVEV (reference sequence). Here the CDR3 reads CASSWATGENEKLFF. The DNA of the CDR3 is TGTGCCAGCAGTTGGGCCACAGGGGAAAATGAAAAACTGTTTTTT.

The table lists this clone with a count of one. The rearrangement joins TRBV4-3 to TRBJ1-3, with D tentatively TRBD1 (6 bases). Germline V lookup: CDR1 LGHNA, CDR2 YSLEER. Trimming stripped 1 base from V and 7 bases from J, with 23 bases between. This CDR3 region has 18 residues. For the CDR3, the DNA is TGCGCCAGCAGCCAAGCCACTATCCGGACAGCCATTGTCAACACCATATATTTT. This sequence encodes CASSQATIRTAIVNTIYF.

The chain has TRBV20-1 and TRBJ2-1; no firm D call. V was shortened by 3 bases and J by 1 base, with 13 bases between the two germline ends. CDR1 is DFQATT, CDR2 SNEGSKA, per germline (reference sequence). This CDR3 spans 15 amino acids. The CDR3 nucleotides are TGCAGTGCTAGTCGATTCGGAGAATCCTACAATGAGCAGTTCTTC. It specifies CSASRFGESYNEQFF.

The J gene is TRBJ1-5, the V gene TRBV10-3; no firm D call. This CDR3 spans 14 amino acids. Trimming took 0 bases from V and 4 from J, leaving 7 bases between them. The V gene's germline CDR1 is ENHRY and CDR2 SYGVKD. The CDR3, as DNA: TGTGCCATCAGTGAGTCTCGAGAGAATCAGCCCCAGCATTTT. Amino acid sequence: CAISESRENQPQHF.

V usage is TRBV19 and J usage is TRBJ1-1, with D maybe TRBD1 (6 bases). Germline V lookup: CDR1 LNHDA, CDR2 SQIVND (reference sequence). V was pared by 3 bases and J by 3 bases, with 20 bases between. The CDR3 totals 17 residues. In DNA, the CDR3 is TGTGCCAGTAGTATTCAGCGGGGGGCCCTAATTGACACTGAAGCTTTCTTT. This encodes CASSIQRGALIDTEAFF.

This clone was seen only once. This chain joins TRBV6-5 and TRBJ2-3; 7 bases fit TRBD2. Germline CDR1 is MNHEY and CDR2 is SVGAGI. The CDR3 has 15 residues. After removal of 6 bases from V and 4 bases from J, the junction contained 10 bases not matched to a gene. For the CDR3, the DNA is TGTGCCAGCAGCCGGGAGGCCGGGGTCCCAGATACGCAGTATTTT. It translates to CASSREAGVPDTQYF.

The chain couples TRBV4-3 to TRBJ2-1; 8 bases agree with TRBD2. The germline V gene encodes CDR1 LGHNA and CDR2 YSLEER. This CDR3 region has 17 residues. Trimming removed 1 base from V and 0 bases from J; junction bases left unmatched: 5. The CDR3 DNA follows: TGCGCCAGCAGCCAAGCCCGCGGGGGGAGCTCCTACAATGAGCAGTTCTTC. The encoded protein is CASSQARGGSSYNEQFF.

As for this clone: Sequence at one end of the junction differs from germline and may be a read error. The rearrangement uses TRBV7-7 and TRBJ2-2; D unresolved. This CDR3 has 13 amino acids. Per germline, CDR1 SSHAT and CDR2 FNYEAQ (reference sequence). The CDR3 DNA sequence: TGTGCTAGCAGCTTAACTCGCACCGGGGAGCTGTTTTTT. As protein: CASSLTRTGELFF.

This rearrangement joins TRBV27 to TRBJ1-6; tentatively, D is TRBD1 (6 bases). The CDR3 spans 13 residues. Trimming took off 2 bases at V and 10 bases at J, with 9 bases between the two ends. Per germline, CDR1 MNHEY and CDR2 SMNVEV (reference sequence). CDR3 sequence: CASSLNRVSPLHF. In DNA form, the CDR3 reads TGTGCCAGCAGTTTAAACAGGGTATCACCCCTCCACTTT.

The V call is TRBV20-1, the J call TRBJ2-7, with D possibly being TRBD1 (5 bases). The CDR3 is made up of 13 amino acids. V shed 3 bases and J shed 7 bases, with 16 bases lying between them. Germline V gives CDR1 DFQATT, CDR2 SNEGSKA (reference sequence). DNA of the CDR3: TGCAGTGCTAGTAGAGCAGGGATGAGGGAGCAGTACTTC. This encodes CSASRAGMREQYF.

The J gene is TRBJ2-1, the V gene TRBV19; TRBD2 aligns across 11 bases. With V trimmed by 4 bases and J by 9 bases, 5 bases remained unmatched. The CDR3 spans 14 residues. Per the germline V gene, CDR1 is LNHDA and CDR2 is SQIVND (reference sequence). The CDR3 nucleotides read TGTGCCAGTAGTAAACTAGCGGGAGCGCCTGAGCAGTTCTTC. It yields the protein CASSKLAGAPEQFF.